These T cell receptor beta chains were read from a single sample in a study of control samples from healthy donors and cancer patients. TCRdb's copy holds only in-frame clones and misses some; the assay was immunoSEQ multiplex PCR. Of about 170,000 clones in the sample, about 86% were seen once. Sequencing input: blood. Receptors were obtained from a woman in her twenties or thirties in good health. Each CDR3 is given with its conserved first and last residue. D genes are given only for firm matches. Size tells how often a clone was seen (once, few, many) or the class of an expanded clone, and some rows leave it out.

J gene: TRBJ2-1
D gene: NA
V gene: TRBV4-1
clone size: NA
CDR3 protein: CASSPFGGIGGLDEQFF
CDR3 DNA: TGCGCCAGCAGCCCCTTTGGGGGCATCGGGGGGTTGGATGAGCAGTTCTTC

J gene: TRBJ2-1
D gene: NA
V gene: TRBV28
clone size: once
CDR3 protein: CASSSVVSTANEQFF
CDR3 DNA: TGTGCCAGCAGTTCGGTAGTCTCCACTGCCAATGAGCAGTTCTTC

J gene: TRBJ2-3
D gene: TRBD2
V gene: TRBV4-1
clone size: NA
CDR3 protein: CASSHGSSGRLTDTQYF
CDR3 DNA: TGCGCCAGCAGCCACGGATCTAGCGGGAGGCTCACAGATACGCAGTATTTT

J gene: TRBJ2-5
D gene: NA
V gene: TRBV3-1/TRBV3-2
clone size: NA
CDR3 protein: CASRGVLGLVGETQYF
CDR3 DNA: TGTGCCAGCAGGGGGGTTCTGGGGCTGGTTGGGGAGACCCAGTACTTC

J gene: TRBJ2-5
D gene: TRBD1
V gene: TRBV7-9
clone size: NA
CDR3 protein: CASSSLDRGPSETQYF
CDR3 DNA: TGTGCCAGCAGCTCTTTAGACAGGGGGCCGAGCGAGACCCAGTACTTC

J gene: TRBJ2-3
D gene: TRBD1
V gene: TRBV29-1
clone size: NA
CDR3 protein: CSGTDRGFTDTQYF
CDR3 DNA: TGCAGCGGAACAGACAGGGGGTTCACAGATACGCAGTATTTT

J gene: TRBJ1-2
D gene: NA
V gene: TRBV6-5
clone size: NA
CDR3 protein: CASSYTGSGGYTF
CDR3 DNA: TGTGCCAGCAGTTACACGGGGAGTGGGGGCTACACCTTC

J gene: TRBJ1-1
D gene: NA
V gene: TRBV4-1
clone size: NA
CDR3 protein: CASSPGRQNTEAFF
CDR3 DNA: TGCGCCAGCAGCCCAGGACGACAGAACACTGAAGCTTTCTTT

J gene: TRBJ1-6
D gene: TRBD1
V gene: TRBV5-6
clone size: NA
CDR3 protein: CASSPTTDRGYNSPLHF
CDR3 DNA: TGTGCCAGCAGCCCTACGACGGACAGGGGGTATAATTCACCCCTCCACTTT

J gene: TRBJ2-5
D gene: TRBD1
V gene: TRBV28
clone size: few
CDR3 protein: CASSLWGTGEETQYF
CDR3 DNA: TGTGCCAGCAGTTTATGGGGGACAGGCGAAGAGACCCAGTACTTC

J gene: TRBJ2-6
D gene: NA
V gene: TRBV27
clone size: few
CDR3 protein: CASSVDRRASGANVLTF
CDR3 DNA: TGTGCCAGCAGTGTAGACAGGAGGGCCTCTGGGGCCAACGTCCTGACTTTC

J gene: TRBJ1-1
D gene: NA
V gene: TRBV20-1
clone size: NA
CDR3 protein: CSAEDSQAFF
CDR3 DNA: TGCAGTGCTGAAGACAGTCAAGCTTTCTTT

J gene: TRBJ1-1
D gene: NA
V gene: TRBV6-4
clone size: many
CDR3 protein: CASSDSDNTEAFF
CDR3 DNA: TGTGCCAGCAGTGACTCGGACAACACTGAAGCTTTCTTT

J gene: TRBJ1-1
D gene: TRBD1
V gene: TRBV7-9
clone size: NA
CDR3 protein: CASSEQGGTEAFF
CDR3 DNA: TGTGCCAGCAGCGAACAGGGGGGCACTGAAGCTTTCTTT

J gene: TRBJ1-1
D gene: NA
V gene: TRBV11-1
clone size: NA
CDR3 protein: CASSLVPVPSNTEAFF
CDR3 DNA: TGTGCCAGCAGCTTAGTGCCAGTGCCTTCGAACACTGAAGCTTTCTTT

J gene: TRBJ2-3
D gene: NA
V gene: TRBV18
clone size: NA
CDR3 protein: CASSPPGADTQYF
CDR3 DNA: TGTGCCAGCTCACCCCCGGGAGCAGATACGCAGTATTTT

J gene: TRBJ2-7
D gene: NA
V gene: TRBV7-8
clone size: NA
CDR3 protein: CASSLGPGASYEQYF
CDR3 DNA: TGTGCCAGCAGCTTAGGGCCGGGAGCTTCCTACGAGCAGTACTTC

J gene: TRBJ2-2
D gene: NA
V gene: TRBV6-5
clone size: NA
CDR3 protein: CASSGGVGTGELFF
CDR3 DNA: TGTGCCAGCTCAGGGGGGGTGGGCACCGGGGAGCTGTTTTTT

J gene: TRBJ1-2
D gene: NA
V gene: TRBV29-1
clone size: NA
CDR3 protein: CSVVNVANYGYTF
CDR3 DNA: TGCAGCGTTGTAAACGTGGCAAACTATGGCTACACCTTC

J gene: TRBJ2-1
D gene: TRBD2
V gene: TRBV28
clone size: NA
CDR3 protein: CASSFGSGRETDNEQFF
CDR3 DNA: TGTGCCAGCAGTTTCGGGAGCGGGAGGGAAACTGACAATGAGCAGTTCTTC

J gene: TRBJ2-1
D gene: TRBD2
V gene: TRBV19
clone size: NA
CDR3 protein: CASSRAGGPRDEQFF
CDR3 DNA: TGTGCCAGTAGTCGGGCGGGAGGGCCCCGGGATGAGCAGTTCTTC

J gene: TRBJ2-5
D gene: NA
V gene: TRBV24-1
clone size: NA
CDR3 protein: CATSDYREETQYF
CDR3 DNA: TGTGCCACCAGTGATTACAGGGAGGAGACCCAGTACTTC

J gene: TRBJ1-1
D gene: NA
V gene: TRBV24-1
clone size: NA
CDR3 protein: CATSVLGSTEAFF
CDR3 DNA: TGTGCCACCAGTGTTCTGGGGTCGACTGAAGCTTTCTTT

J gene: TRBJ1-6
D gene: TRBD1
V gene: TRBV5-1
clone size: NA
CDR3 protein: CASSWGQGDNSPLHF
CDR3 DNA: TGCGCCAGCAGCTGGGGACAGGGAGATAATTCACCCCTCCACTTT

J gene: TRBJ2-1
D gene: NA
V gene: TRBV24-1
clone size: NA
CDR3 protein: CATTESLAENDNEQFF
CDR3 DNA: TGTGCCACCACTGAATCCTTAGCGGAGAACGACAATGAGCAGTTCTTC

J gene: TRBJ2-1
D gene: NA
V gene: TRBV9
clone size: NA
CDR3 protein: CASSVASGGSEQFF
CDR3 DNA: TGTGCCAGCAGCGTAGCGTCAGGGGGGAGTGAGCAGTTCTTC

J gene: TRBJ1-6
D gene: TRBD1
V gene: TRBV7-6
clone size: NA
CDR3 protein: CASSLKWTQGADSPLHF
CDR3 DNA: TGTGCCAGCAGCTTAAAGTGGACACAGGGGGCGGATTCACCCCTCCACTTT

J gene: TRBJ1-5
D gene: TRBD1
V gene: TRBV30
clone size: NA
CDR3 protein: CAWQGQGGNQPQHF
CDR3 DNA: TGTGCCTGGCAGGGACAGGGAGGGAATCAGCCCCAGCATTTT

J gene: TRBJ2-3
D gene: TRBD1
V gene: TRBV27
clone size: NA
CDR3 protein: CASSLRQGSFRDTQYF
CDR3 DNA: TGTGCCAGCAGTTTGAGACAGGGGAGTTTTAGAGATACGCAGTATTTT

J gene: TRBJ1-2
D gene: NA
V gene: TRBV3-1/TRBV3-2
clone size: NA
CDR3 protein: CASSQDLVYGYTF
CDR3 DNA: TGTGCCAGCAGCCAAGATCTCGTCTATGGCTACACCTTC

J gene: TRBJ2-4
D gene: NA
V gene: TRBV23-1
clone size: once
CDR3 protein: CASTRDGLAKNIQYF
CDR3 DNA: TGCGCCAGCACCCGGGACGGATTAGCCAAAAACATTCAGTACTTC

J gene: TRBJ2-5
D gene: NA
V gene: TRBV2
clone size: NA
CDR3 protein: CASSEVSQETQYF
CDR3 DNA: TGTGCCAGCAGTGAGGTGTCTCAAGAGACCCAGTACTTC

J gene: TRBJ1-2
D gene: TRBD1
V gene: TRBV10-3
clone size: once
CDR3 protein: CAITLDRRGYTF
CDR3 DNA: TGTGCCATCACCCTGGACAGGCGTGGCTACACCTTC

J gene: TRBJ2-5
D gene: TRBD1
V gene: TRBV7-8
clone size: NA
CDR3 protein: CASSPPGTGAETQYF
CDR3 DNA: TGTGCCAGCAGCCCGCCCGGGACAGGGGCCGAGACCCAGTACTTC

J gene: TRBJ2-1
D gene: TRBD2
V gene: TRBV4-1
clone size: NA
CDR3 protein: CASSQDPATSGRALEQFF
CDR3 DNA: TGCGCCAGCAGCCAAGACCCCGCAACTAGCGGGAGGGCCCTTGAGCAGTTCTTC

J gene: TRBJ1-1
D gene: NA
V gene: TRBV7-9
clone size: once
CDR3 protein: CASSFRQPGVEAFF
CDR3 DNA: TGTGCCAGCAGCTTTAGACAACCCGGGGTTGAAGCTTTCTTT

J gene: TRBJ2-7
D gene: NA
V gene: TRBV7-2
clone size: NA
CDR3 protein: CASRSLGGGEQYF
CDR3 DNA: TGTGCCAGCAGATCATTAGGTGGTGGGGAGCAGTACTTC

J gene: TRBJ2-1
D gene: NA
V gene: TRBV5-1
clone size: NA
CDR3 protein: CASSLAVNNEQFF
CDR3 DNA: TGCGCCAGCAGCTTGGCTGTAAACAATGAGCAGTTCTTC

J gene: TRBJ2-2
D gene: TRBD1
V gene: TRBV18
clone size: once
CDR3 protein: CASSLGTGRTGELFF
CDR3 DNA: TGTGCCAGCTCACTGGGGACAGGGCGCACCGGGGAGCTGTTTTTT

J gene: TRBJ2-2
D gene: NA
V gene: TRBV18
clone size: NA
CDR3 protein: CASSPRSAGVRTGELFF
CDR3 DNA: TGTGCCAGCTCACCCCGGAGTGCCGGGGTTCGCACCGGGGAGCTGTTTTTT

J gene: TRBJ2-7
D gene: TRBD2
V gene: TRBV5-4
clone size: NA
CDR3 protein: CASSFQIGTREGYEQYF
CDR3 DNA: TGTGCCAGCAGCTTTCAAATAGGAACCCGGGAGGGGTACGAGCAGTACTTC